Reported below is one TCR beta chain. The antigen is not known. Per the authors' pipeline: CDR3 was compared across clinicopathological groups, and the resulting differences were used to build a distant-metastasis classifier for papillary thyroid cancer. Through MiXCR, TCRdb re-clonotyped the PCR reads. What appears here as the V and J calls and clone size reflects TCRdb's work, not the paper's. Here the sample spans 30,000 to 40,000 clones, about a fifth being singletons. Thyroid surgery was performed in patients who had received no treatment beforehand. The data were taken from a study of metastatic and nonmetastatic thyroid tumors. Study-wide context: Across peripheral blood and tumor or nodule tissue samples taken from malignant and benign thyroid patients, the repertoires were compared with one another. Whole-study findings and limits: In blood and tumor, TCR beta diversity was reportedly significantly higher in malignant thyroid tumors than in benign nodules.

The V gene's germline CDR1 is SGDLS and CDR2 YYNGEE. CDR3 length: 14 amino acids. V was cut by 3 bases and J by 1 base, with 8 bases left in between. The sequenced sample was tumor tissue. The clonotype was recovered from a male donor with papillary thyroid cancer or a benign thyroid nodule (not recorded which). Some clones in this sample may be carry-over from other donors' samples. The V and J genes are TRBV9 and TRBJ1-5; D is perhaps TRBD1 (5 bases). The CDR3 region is CASSARQSNQPQHF. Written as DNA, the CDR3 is TGTGCCAGCAGCGCCCGACAGAGCAATCAGCCCCAGCATTTT.